These 30 T cell receptor beta chains were all obtained from the same sample, sequenced in a study of blood T cell repertoires in COVID-19. Sequencing used immunoSEQ multiplex PCR; TCRdb keeps in-frame clones, though not all of them. The table includes 300,000 to 350,000 clones, roughly 90% detected once. Sequenced: PBMCs or T cells enriched from blood (not recorded which). These receptors were obtained from a woman younger than 45 who had been exposed to COVID-19.

CDR3 region: CASSYSRGDWYF. In DNA form, the CDR3 reads TGTGCCAGCAGTTATTCGCGGGGTGATTGGTACTTC. The rearrangement links TRBV6-9 to TRBJ2-7, with D perhaps matching TRBD2 (6 bases). Per germline, CDR1 MNHGY and CDR2 SVAAGI. The CDR3 contains 12 residues. V lost 0 bases, J lost 12 bases, and 12 bases lay in between.

The chain links TRBV3-1 (or the pseudogene TRBV3-2) to TRBJ1-1, with a tentative D call TRBD1 (6 bases). Germline CDR1 reads LGHDT; CDR2 reads YNNKEL (reference sequence). The CDR3 has 13 residues. V shed 0 bases and J shed 11 bases, with 13 bases lying between them. In nucleotides, the CDR3 is TGTGCCAGCAGCCAAGATAACAGGGCGGTGGCTTTCTTT. Protein: CASSQDNRAVAFF.

The V call is TRBV5-1, the J call TRBJ2-2, with 10 bases matching TRBD2. Losses at the gene ends were 4 bases for V and 4 bases for J; bases not matched to a gene: 13. This CDR3 spans 18 amino acids. CDR1 is SGHRS and CDR2 is YFSETQ in the germline V gene. DNA for the CDR3: TGCGCCAGCAGCCCTTCTGTGGGGGCTAGCGGGGGCACCGGGGAGCTGTTTTTT. This sequence encodes CASSPSVGASGGTGELFF.

The chain recombines TRBV5-6 with TRBJ1-5; 7 bases match TRBD1. V gave up 1 base and J gave up 4 bases; unmatched junction bases: 5. CDR1 SGHDT and CDR2 YYEEEE come from the germline V gene. This CDR3 has 15 residues. In nucleotides, the CDR3 is TGTGCCAGCAGCTTGAAGGGGGCGGGAAATCAGCCCCAGCATTTT. Translating it yields CASSLKGAGNQPQHF.

Only a few counts were recorded for this clone. This chain uses TRBV10-3 with TRBJ1-6; D possibly corresponds to TRBD1 (5 bases). Trimming stripped 0 bases from V and 0 bases from J, with 12 bases between. Germline lookup yields CDR1 ENHRY and CDR2 SYGVKD. The CDR3 sequence is 18 residues long. In DNA form, the CDR3 reads TGTGCCATCAGTGAGTCCCGGACAAAAAGCTCCTATAATTCACCCCTCCACTTT. It is translated as CAISESRTKSSYNSPLHF.

The J gene is TRBJ2-7, the V gene TRBV6-6; TRBD2 is a possible D gene (6 bases). Germline V CDR1 and CDR2: MNHNY, SVGAGI (reference sequence). The CDR3 extends over 12 amino acids. Trimming removed 5 bases from V and 7 bases from J, with 12 bases in between. The CDR3 region is CASSLPREEQYF. For the CDR3, the DNA is TGTGCCAGCAGTCTACCTCGGGAGGAGCAGTACTTC.

The chain links TRBV5-4 to TRBJ2-2; 7 bases are a match to TRBD1. Losses at the gene ends were 0 bases for V and 6 bases for J; bases not matched to a gene: 5. From germline, CDR1 is SGHNT and CDR2 YYREEE (reference sequence). The CDR3 contains 15 residues. This chain's CDR3 is CASSLGQGAPGELFF. Written as DNA, the CDR3 is TGTGCCAGCAGCTTGGGACAGGGAGCTCCCGGGGAGCTGTTTTTT.

In the case of this clone: Other DNA sequences in the same sample also yield this CDR3. The chain has TRBV12-3 or TRBV12-4 and TRBJ1-5, with a tentative D call TRBD1 (5 bases). This CDR3 comprises 11 residues. V was pared by 6 bases and J by 9 bases, with 9 bases between. CDR3 bases: TGTGCCAGCAGCTCCGGGGGGCCCCAGCATTTT. Translated, it gives CASSSGGPQHF.

On this clone itself: Other DNA sequences in this sample translate to the same CDR3. The genes are TRBV12-3 or TRBV12-4 and TRBJ1-2; 9 bases are a match to TRBD1. The CDR3 loop spans 13 amino acids. V was clipped by 6 bases and J by 3 bases; unmatched bases: 2. CDR3 amino acids: CASSRDRDYGYTF. DNA for the CDR3: TGTGCCAGCAGCCGGGACAGGGACTATGGCTACACCTTC.

The J gene is TRBJ2-7, the V gene TRBV11-2, with a tentative D call TRBD2 (6 bases). V was trimmed by 4 bases and J by 0 bases, leaving 10 bases between them. CDR1 and CDR2 (germline): SGHAT, FQNNGV. This CDR3 contains 14 residues. This chain's CDR3 is CASSSRRGSYEQYF. CDR3 DNA: TGTGCCAGCAGCTCTCGGAGGGGCTCCTACGAGCAGTACTTC.

The rearrangement joins TRBV9 to TRBJ2-3; 10 bases map to TRBD2. CDR1 is SGDLS and CDR2 is YYNGEE in the germline V gene. The CDR3 length is 17 residues. The V gene end was trimmed by 4 bases and the J gene end by 4 bases; junction bases not matched to a gene: 12. CDR3 DNA sequence: TGTGCCAGCAGCCCAGCGGGGGGGCCGGGTTTCGCAGATACGCAGTATTTT. Its translation is CASSPAGGPGFADTQYF.

This clone was seen once. The genes are TRBV4-2 and TRBJ2-1; perhaps TRBD2 as D (6 bases). This CDR3 has 15 residues. CDR1 is LGHNA and CDR2 is YNFKEQ in the germline V gene. V lost 8 bases and J lost 1, with 15 bases in between. The CDR3 sequence: CASRDFPGSYNEQFF. CDR3 coding DNA: TGTGCCAGCCGGGACTTTCCGGGTTCCTACAATGAGCAGTTCTTC.

V and J are TRBV19 and TRBJ1-3; 7 positions agree with TRBD1. V dropped 5 bases and J dropped 2; count of bases not matched to a gene: 3. CDR3 length: 14 residues. Germline V gene data show CDR1 as LNHDA and CDR2 as SQIVND (reference sequence). The CDR3 DNA reads TGTGCCAGTAGTTCTACAGGGGCTGGAAACACCATATATTTT. Translating gives CASSSTGAGNTIYF.

The sample holds one count of this clone. The chain recombines TRBV9 with TRBJ2-3, with TRBD1 matching 12 bases. This CDR3 has 17 residues. Looked up from germline, CDR1 is SGDLS and CDR2 is YYNGEE. Losses at the gene ends were 2 bases for V and 0 bases for J; bases not matched to a gene: 4. The CDR3: CASSVGTGGYSTDTQYF. Written as DNA, the CDR3 is TGTGCCAGCAGCGTGGGGACAGGGGGCTATAGCACAGATACGCAGTATTTT.

This clone turned up a few times. V gene TRBV6-5 combines with J gene TRBJ1-3; 7 bases line up with TRBD1. This CDR3 is built from 13 residues. V dropped 6 bases and J dropped 8; count of bases not matched to a gene: 7. The germline gives CDR1 MNHEY, CDR2 SVGAGI. The CDR3 DNA reads TGTGCCAGCAGGAACGAAGGGACAGACACCATATATTTT. It encodes CASRNEGTDTIYF.

The chain employs TRBV9 and TRBJ1-2; D remains ambiguous. V lost 1 base and J lost 4, with 5 bases in between. Germline values: CDR1 SGDLS, CDR2 YYNGEE. CDR3 length equals 12 residues. The CDR3 DNA follows: TGTGCCAGCAGCGTACAGGCCTATGGCTACACCTTC. Amino acids: CASSVQAYGYTF.

V is TRBV24-1 and J is TRBJ2-1, with 8 bases aligning to TRBD2. The trim removed 3 bases at V and 6 bases at J, leaving 9 bases unmatched. CDR1 and CDR2 (germline): KGHDR, SFDVKD. The CDR3 has 16 amino acids. The CDR3: CATSDPIAGSLNEQFF. The CDR3 DNA reads as TGTGCCACCAGTGATCCAATAGCGGGGAGCCTCAATGAGCAGTTCTTC.

The V gene is TRBV27, the J gene TRBJ2-5; TRBD1 matches 12 bases. Germline V gene data show CDR1 as MNHEY and CDR2 as SMNVEV (reference sequence). With 1 base clipped from V and 5 bases from J, the junction kept 2 bases outside the gene matches. CDR3 length: 15 amino acids. CDR3 protein: CASSLWDRGRETQYF. Here the CDR3 DNA reads TGTGCCAGCAGTTTATGGGACAGGGGGCGGGAGACCCAGTACTTC.

The chain recombines TRBV6-1 with TRBJ1-6, with D perhaps TRBD1 (5 bases). The germline V gene has CDR1 MNHNS and CDR2 SASEGT. This CDR3 is 14 amino acids long. V was shortened by 0 bases and J by 8 bases, with 8 bases between the two germline ends. The CDR3 reads CASSEAQGYSPLHF. The CDR3 DNA is TGTGCCAGCAGTGAAGCGCAGGGTTATTCACCCCTCCACTTT.

The rearrangement uses TRBV7-2 and TRBJ2-7; D gene ambiguous. The CDR3 runs 12 residues. The germline CDR1 and CDR2 sequences are SGHTA and FQGNSA. The V end lost 2 bases, the J end lost 6 bases, and 8 bases lay between the germline ends. DNA for the CDR3: TGTGCCAGCAGCTTAAGCTCCGTCGAGCAGTACTTC. Its translation is CASSLSSVEQYF.

This clone has a single count. The J gene is TRBJ2-4, the V gene TRBV7-9; perhaps TRBD2 as D (5 bases). The CDR3 has 17 amino acids. Germline V lookup: CDR1 SEHNR, CDR2 FQNEAQ (reference sequence). V shed 0 bases and J shed 0 bases, with 12 bases lying between them. CDR3 bases: TGTGCCAGCAGCTTAGCCAGAGGGCCACTAGCCAAAAACATTCAGTACTTC. It is translated as CASSLARGPLAKNIQYF.

This chain connects TRBV6-2 or TRBV6-3 to TRBJ2-7; TRBD1 matches 11 bases. Germline V gene data show CDR1 as MNHEY and CDR2 as SVGEGT. V lost 5 bases to trimming and J lost 13 bases; unmatched junction nucleotides: 16. The CDR3 runs to 15 residues. The CDR3 loop reads CASSPPGTGGSALYF. The DNA of the CDR3 is TGTGCCAGCAGTCCCCCCGGGACAGGGGGATCGGCACTATACTTC.

This chain uses TRBV18 with TRBJ2-5; D remains ambiguous. Germline V gives CDR1 KGHSH, CDR2 LQKENI. CDR3 length: 14 amino acids. V dropped 0 bases and J dropped 4 bases, with 9 bases sitting between them. For the CDR3, the DNA is TGTGCCAGCTCACCACCGAGTGTTGTAGAGACCCAGTACTTC. This translates into CASSPPSVVETQYF.

This clone was counted a single time. This chain joins TRBV12-3 or TRBV12-4 and TRBJ2-1; D is undetermined. V lost 3 bases and J lost 10, with 10 bases in between. This CDR3 comprises 12 residues. This CDR3 is CASSFFGNEQFF. The CDR3 DNA reads TGTGCCAGCAGTTTTTTCGGTAACGAGCAGTTCTTC.

This chain links TRBV7-2 with TRBJ2-1; D unresolved. CDR3 size: 15 residues. V dropped 3 bases and J dropped 0 bases, with 9 bases sitting between them. CDR1 is SGHTA and CDR2 is FQGNSA in the germline V gene. In DNA form, the CDR3 reads TGTGCCAGCAGCTTCGGTCCAAGCTCCTACAATGAGCAGTTCTTC. As protein: CASSFGPSSYNEQFF.

Concerning this clone itself: The same CDR3 also results from other DNA sequences found in this sample. The chain recombines TRBV12-3 or TRBV12-4 with TRBJ1-4; D not certain. The CDR3 consists of 11 residues. Trimming shortened V by 1 base and J by 10 bases, and 4 bases separated the two germline ends. The CDR3 nucleotides read TGTGCCAGCAGTTTAGGTAGAAAACTGTTTTTT. It specifies CASSLGRKLFF.

CDR3 coding DNA: TGTGCCAGCAGCTTAGCCCCACAATTTGGACAGGGCGGTGGCTACACCTTC. Amino acids: CASSLAPQFGQGGGYTF. The V and J genes are TRBV7-8 and TRBJ1-2, with 8 bases fitting TRBD1. This CDR3 contains 17 residues. The J segment lost 7 bases and the V segment lost 0 bases, leaving 13 bases of the junction unmatched. CDR1 SGHVS and CDR2 FQNEAQ come from the germline V gene.

The rearrangement uses TRBV7-9 and TRBJ1-2; 7 nucleotides match TRBD1. Per germline, CDR1 SEHNR and CDR2 FQNEAQ (reference sequence). The CDR3 runs to 16 residues. The junction had 14 bases not matched to a gene; V was cut back by 4 bases and J by 6 bases. CDR3 protein: CASSWGIGTAVDGYTF. In nucleotides, the CDR3 is TGTGCCAGCAGCTGGGGGATCGGGACAGCGGTCGATGGCTACACCTTC.

The chain uses TRBV3-1 (or the pseudogene TRBV3-2) and TRBJ1-6; 10 nucleotides align to TRBD1. Looked up from germline, CDR1 is LGHDT and CDR2 is YNNKEL (reference sequence). The CDR3 has 16 amino acids. The J segment lost 9 bases and the V segment lost 4 bases, leaving 9 bases of the junction unmatched. The DNA of the CDR3 is TGTGCCAGCAGCCCCCGGACAGGGGGTTTATTTTCACCCCTCCACTTT. Translation gives CASSPRTGGLFSPLHF.

This chain connects TRBV7-9 to TRBJ2-3; 8 nucleotides line up with TRBD2. The germline V gene encodes CDR1 SEHNR and CDR2 FQNEAQ (reference sequence). This CDR3 is built from 13 residues. The V and J ends lost 2 bases and 14 bases, in that order; junction bases with no gene match: 9. The CDR3 loop is CASSLTSGGRVYF. The CDR3 DNA follows: TGTGCCAGCAGCTTAACCTCGGGGGGGCGGGTGTATTTT.